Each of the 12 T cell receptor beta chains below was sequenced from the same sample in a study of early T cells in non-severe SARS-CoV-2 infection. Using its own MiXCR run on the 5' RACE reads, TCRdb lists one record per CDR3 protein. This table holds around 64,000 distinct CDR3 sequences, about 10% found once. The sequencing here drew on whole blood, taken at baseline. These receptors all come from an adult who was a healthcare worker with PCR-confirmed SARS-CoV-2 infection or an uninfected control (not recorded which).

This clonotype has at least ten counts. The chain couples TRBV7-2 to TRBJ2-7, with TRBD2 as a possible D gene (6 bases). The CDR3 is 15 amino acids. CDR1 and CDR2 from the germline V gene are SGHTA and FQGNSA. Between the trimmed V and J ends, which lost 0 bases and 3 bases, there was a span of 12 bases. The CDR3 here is CASSLAPGLDYEQYF. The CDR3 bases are TGTGCCAGCAGCTTAGCACCGGGACTCGACTACGAGCAGTACTTC.

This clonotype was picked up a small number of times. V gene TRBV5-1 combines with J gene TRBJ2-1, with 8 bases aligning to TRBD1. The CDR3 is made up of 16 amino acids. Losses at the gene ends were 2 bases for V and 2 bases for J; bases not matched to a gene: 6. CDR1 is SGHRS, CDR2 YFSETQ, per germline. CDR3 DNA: TGCGCCAGCAGCTTACTTCAGGGGGCGCCCTACAATGAGCAGTTCTTC. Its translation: CASSLLQGAPYNEQFF.

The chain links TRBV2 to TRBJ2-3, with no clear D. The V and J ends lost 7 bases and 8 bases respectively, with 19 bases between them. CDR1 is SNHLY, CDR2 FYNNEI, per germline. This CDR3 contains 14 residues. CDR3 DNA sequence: TGTGCCAGCACAGAAGCCCGGGCGGCCGGTACGCAGTATTTT. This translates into CASTEARAAGTQYF.

As DNA, the CDR3 is TGTGCCAGCAGTGATAGCGGGTCTGCCTACGAGCAGTACTTC. It translates to CASSDSGSAYEQYF. The rearrangement joins TRBV7-9 to TRBJ2-7; TRBD2 aligns across 7 bases. J was trimmed by 2 bases and V by 6 bases; bases with no gene match: 7. CDR1 is SEHNR, CDR2 FQNEAQ, per germline (reference sequence). The CDR3 covers 14 residues.

The CDR3 loop is CSSATDTQYF. The CDR3 DNA reads as TGCAGCAGTGCCACAGATACGCAGTATTTT. The V call is TRBV29-1, the J call TRBJ2-3; D is uncertain. The germline V gene has CDR1 SQVTM and CDR2 ANQGSEA. This CDR3 contains 10 residues. Trimming stripped 8 bases from V and 2 bases from J, with 5 bases between.

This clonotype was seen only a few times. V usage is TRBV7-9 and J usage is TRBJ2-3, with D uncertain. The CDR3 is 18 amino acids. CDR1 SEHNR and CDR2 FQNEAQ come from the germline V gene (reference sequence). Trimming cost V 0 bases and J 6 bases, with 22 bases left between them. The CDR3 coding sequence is TGTGCCAGCAGCTTAGCGATCGCCCTACCCTCCTACACGGATACGCAGTATTTT. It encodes CASSLAIALPSYTDTQYF.

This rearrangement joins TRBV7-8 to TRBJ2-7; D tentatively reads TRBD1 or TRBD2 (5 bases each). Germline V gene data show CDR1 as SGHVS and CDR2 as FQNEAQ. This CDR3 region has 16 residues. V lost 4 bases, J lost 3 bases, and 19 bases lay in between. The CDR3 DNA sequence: TGTGCCAGCAGCTACTTCATTCCGGGACGGATCTACGAGCAGTACTTC. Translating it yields CASSYFIPGRIYEQYF. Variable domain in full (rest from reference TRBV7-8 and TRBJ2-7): GAGVSQSPRYKVAKRGQDVALRCDPISGHVSLFWYQQALGQGPEFLTYFQNEAQLDKSGLPSDRFFAERPEGSVSTLKIQRTQQEDSAVYLCASSYFIPGRIYEQYFGPGTRLTVT.

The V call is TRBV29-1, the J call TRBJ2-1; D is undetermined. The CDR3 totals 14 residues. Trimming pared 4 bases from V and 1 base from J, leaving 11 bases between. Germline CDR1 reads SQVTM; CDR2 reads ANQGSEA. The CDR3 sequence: CSVGLGVSYNEQFF. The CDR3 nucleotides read TGCAGCGTTGGGCTTGGCGTATCCTACAATGAGCAGTTCTTC.

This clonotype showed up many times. In DNA, the CDR3 is TGCGCCAGCAGCTTGGTCGGGGGCCCAGATACGCAGTATTTT. Residues: CASSLVGGPDTQYF. This chain connects TRBV5-1 to TRBJ2-3; perhaps D is TRBD1 or TRBD2 (6 bases each). The CDR3 is 14 residues long. V was trimmed by 0 bases and J by 4 bases, leaving 9 bases between them. Per the germline V gene, CDR1 is SGHRS and CDR2 is YFSETQ.

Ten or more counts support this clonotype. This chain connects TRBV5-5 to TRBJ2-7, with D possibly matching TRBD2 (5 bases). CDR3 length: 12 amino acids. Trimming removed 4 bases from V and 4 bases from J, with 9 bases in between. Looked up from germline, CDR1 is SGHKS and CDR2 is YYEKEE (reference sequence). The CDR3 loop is CASSRGSYEQYF. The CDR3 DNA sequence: TGTGCCAGCAGCCGGGGATCGTACGAGCAGTACTTC.

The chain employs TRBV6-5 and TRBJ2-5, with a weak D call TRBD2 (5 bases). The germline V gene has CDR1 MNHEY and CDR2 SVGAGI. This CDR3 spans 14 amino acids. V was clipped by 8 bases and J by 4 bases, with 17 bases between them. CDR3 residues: CASRTPGSSETQYF. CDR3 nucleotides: TGTGCCAGCCGAACCCCTGGGAGCTCAGAGACCCAGTACTTC.

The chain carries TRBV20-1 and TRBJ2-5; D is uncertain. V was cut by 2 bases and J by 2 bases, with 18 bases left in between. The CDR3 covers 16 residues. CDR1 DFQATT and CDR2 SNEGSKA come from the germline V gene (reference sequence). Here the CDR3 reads CSARSQRAESQETQYF. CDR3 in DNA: TGCAGTGCTAGATCCCAACGGGCAGAAAGTCAAGAGACCCAGTACTTC.